This passage covers 15 T cell receptor beta chains from one sample sequenced in a study of shared clonotypes between healthy human individuals. Some clones are missing from TCRdb's copy, which holds only in-frame ones; the method was immunoSEQ multiplex PCR. In the table there are roughly 590,000 clones, nearly 97% of which are singletons. It was CD45RO-negative cells, positively selected for CCR7, that made up naive CD8 cells, with terminally differentiated effector memory CD45RA+ cells excluded. The sample comprised naive CD8+ T cells sorted from blood. These receptors were taken from a young woman in good health.

This chain links TRBV7-9 with TRBJ2-1, with 7 bases lining up with TRBD1. CDR1 is SEHNR, CDR2 FQNEAQ, per germline (reference sequence). V gave up 5 bases and J gave up 4 bases; unmatched junction bases: 5. The CDR3 sequence is 14 residues long. CDR3 sequence reads: CASSDRQGYNEQFF. CDR3 bases: TGTGCCAGCAGCGACCGACAGGGATACAATGAGCAGTTCTTC.

The V gene is TRBV29-1, the J gene TRBJ1-1; D possibly corresponds to TRBD1 (6 bases). V was trimmed by 5 bases and J by 5 bases, leaving 12 bases between them. The CDR3 consists of 12 residues. CDR1 and CDR2 from the germline V gene are SQVTM and ANQGSEA. The CDR3 region has the DNA TGCAGCGTTACAGGGTATCGGACTGAAGCTTTCTTT. Translation gives CSVTGYRTEAFF.

This clone has only one observation. The chain carries TRBV19 and TRBJ1-5; D call uncertain. V was cut by 7 bases and J by 0 bases, with 13 bases left in between. CDR1 LNHDA and CDR2 SQIVND come from the germline V gene (reference sequence). This CDR3 is 15 amino acids long. Written as DNA, the CDR3 is TGTGCCAGTATCGATAGACACAATAGCAATCAGCCCCAGCATTTT. This codes for CASIDRHNSNQPQHF.

The chain couples TRBV28 to TRBJ1-3; TRBD1 agrees at 8 bases. The CDR3 sequence is 16 residues long. The germline gives CDR1 MDHEN, CDR2 SYDVKM. Trimming removed 4 bases from V and 5 bases from J; junction bases left unmatched: 10. CDR3 DNA sequence: TGTGCCAGCAGTTCACCGGACAGGGTCCCCCGAAACACCATATATTTT. It codes for CASSSPDRVPRNTIYF.

The chain uses TRBV11-2 and TRBJ2-5, with D unresolved. The J call could be wrong; TRBJ2-7 is a better fit for the DNA end. The CDR3 totals 13 residues. Per germline, CDR1 SGHAT and CDR2 FQNNGV. The CDR3 is CASSLYDSYEQYF. CDR3 bases: TGTGCCAGCAGCTTATATGACTCCTACGAGCAGTACTTC.

Worth noting for this clone: Relative to the germline gene, one junction end is altered; a read error may explain this. The chain links TRBV7-8 to TRBJ2-7; 10 nucleotides line up with TRBD2. Germline lookup yields CDR1 SGHVS and CDR2 FQNEAQ. This CDR3 has 16 amino acids. The DNA for the CDR3 is TGTGCCAGCAGCAATGGGACTAGCGTACTCTCCGACGAGCAGTACTTC. This encodes CASSNGTSVLSDEQYF.

The chain couples TRBV7-6 to TRBJ2-1; 10 bases are a match to TRBD2. Germline CDR1 is SGHVS and CDR2 is FNYEAQ. The CDR3 consists of 16 residues. V was clipped by 6 bases and J by 7 bases; unmatched bases: 12. CDR3 protein: CASSLEEASGRNEQFF. The DNA for the CDR3 is TGTGCCAGCAGTTTGGAGGAGGCTAGCGGGAGAAATGAGCAGTTCTTC.

The CDR3 loop is CASSQASTVEAFF. The CDR3 DNA is TGCGCCAGCAGCCAAGCCTCGACCGTTGAAGCTTTCTTT. The V call is TRBV4-1, the J call TRBJ1-1; no clear D gene. This CDR3 has 13 amino acids. Trimming stripped 1 base from V and 7 bases from J, with 10 bases between. Germline V gene lookup returns CDR1 MGHRA and CDR2 YSYEKL.

V usage is TRBV10-1 and J usage is TRBJ2-1; D might be TRBD2 (6 bases). The V gene lost 8 bases and the J gene lost 12 bases, with 11 bases spanning the gap. CDR1 and CDR2 from the germline V gene are WNHNN and SYGVQD (reference sequence). The CDR3 totals 10 residues. The CDR3: CASGDSVQFF. In DNA form, the CDR3 reads TGCGCCAGCGGGGACTCTGTGCAGTTCTTC.

The chain combines TRBV19 with TRBJ2-1; 8 nucleotides line up with TRBD2. The CDR3 has 13 amino acids. After removal of 3 bases from V and 6 bases from J, the junction contained 1 base not matched to a gene. Germline lookup yields CDR1 LNHDA and CDR2 SQIVND (reference sequence). The CDR3: CASSIGLANEQFF. CDR3 nucleotides: TGTGCCAGTAGTATCGGACTAGCCAATGAGCAGTTCTTC. The full variable domain, its missing parts supplied by reference TRBV19 and TRBJ2-1, is DGGITQSPKYLFRKEGQNVTLSCEQNLNHDAMYWYRQDPGQGLRLIYYSQIVNDFQKGDIAEGYSVSREKKESFPLTVTSAQKNPTAFYLCASSIGLANEQFFGPGTRLTVL.

The V call is TRBV28, the J call TRBJ2-7, with 12 bases lining up with TRBD2. The CDR3 extends over 18 amino acids. The ends lost 5 bases at V and 2 bases at J; junction bases unmatched: 13. Per the germline V gene, CDR1 is MDHEN and CDR2 is SYDVKM. The CDR3 DNA sequence: TGTGCCAGCAGTGGATCCGGGACTAGCGGGTTATCGACCTACGAGCAGTACTTC. This translates into CASSGSGTSGLSTYEQYF. The full variable domain, its missing parts supplied by reference TRBV28 and TRBJ2-7, is DVKVTQSSRYLVKRTGEKVFLECVQDMDHENMFWYRQDPGLGLRLIYFSYDVKMKEKGDIPEGYSVSREKKERFSLILESASTNQTSMYLCASSGSGTSGLSTYEQYFGPGTRLTVT.

This clone was counted a few times. This chain joins TRBV5-1 and TRBJ2-5; D not resolved. V was trimmed by 0 bases and J by 1 base, leaving 4 bases between them. CDR1 and CDR2 from the germline V gene are SGHRS and YFSETQ. CDR3 length: 13 amino acids. CDR3 residues: CASSLDSQETQYF. DNA for the CDR3: TGCGCCAGCAGCTTGGACAGCCAAGAGACCCAGTACTTC.

The rearrangement joins TRBV5-5 to TRBJ2-2; no clear D gene. Germline V gene sequence: CDR1 SGHKS, CDR2 YYEKEE (reference sequence). The V and J ends lost 3 bases and 8 bases respectively, with 8 bases between them. The CDR3 has 12 residues. The CDR3: CASSSDSGELFF. In DNA, the CDR3 is TGTGCCAGCAGCTCAGACTCGGGGGAGCTGTTTTTT.

The chain recombines TRBV10-2 with TRBJ2-7; 10 bases agree with TRBD1. This CDR3 is built from 14 residues. Germline CDR1 WSHSY, CDR2 SAAADI. The J segment lost 3 bases and the V segment lost 3 bases, leaving 2 bases of the junction unmatched. The CDR3 region is CASSDWDRGYEQYF. CDR3 DNA: TGCGCCAGCAGTGATTGGGACAGGGGCTACGAGCAGTACTTC.

The chain links TRBV6-1 to TRBJ1-2, with TRBD1 as a possible D gene (5 bases). Trimming shortened V by 3 bases and J by 3 bases, and 17 bases separated the two germline ends. This CDR3 is built from 16 residues. CDR1 and CDR2 from the germline V gene are MNHNS and SASEGT. The DNA for the CDR3 is TGTGCCAGCAGTGATTTAGGGGCGAAGTTTGACTATGGCTACACCTTC. Amino acid sequence: CASSDLGAKFDYGYTF.